This TCR beta chain was sequenced in a study of shared clonotypes between healthy human individuals. Across the whole study: There were three CD4 naive, three CD4 memory, two CD8 naive and one CD8 memory plates per donor.

TCRdb's table, derived via immunoSEQ multiplex PCR, lists solely in-frame clones and lacks some. The data contain some 1,900,000 clones, approximately 94% of them singletons. CD45RO-negative cells were positively selected for CCR7, leaving out terminally differentiated effector memory CD45RA+ cells. Donors were healthy HIV-negative adults without recently reported acute infections or vaccinations. The J segment lost 8 bases and the V segment lost 0 bases, leaving 7 bases of the junction unmatched. This CDR3 has 15 amino acids. Germline CDR1 reads GTSNPN; CDR2 reads SVGIG (reference sequence). The TCR comes from a man aged 18 to 29 in good health. The V and J genes are TRBV30 and TRBJ2-1; the match to TRBD2 covers 10 bases. The source material was naive CD8+ T cells sorted from blood. The CDR3 bases are TGTGCCTGGAGTGTTCTAGCGGGAGATGGCGATGAGCAGTTCTTC. It specifies CAWSVLAGDGDEQFF.